This T cell receptor beta chain was captured in a study of CD8+CD57+ T cells in acquired aplastic anemia. Using genomic DNA as the template, TCR beta VDJ and CDR3 profiling was carried out. TCRdb reprocessed the reads via MiXCR and lists one record per CDR3 protein. The table lists hundreds of thousands of distinct CDR3 sequences, less than 85% of them singletons. Before being chosen for sequencing, patients had shown CD8+CD57+ cell expansion by flow cytometry. As for this clonotype: The final CDR3 position lacks the conserved phenylalanine or tryptophan, pointing to a likely read error. The DNA is omitted, as the CDR3 cannot be located on it reliably, and the CDR3 follows TCRdb's listing.

The CDR3 spans 13 amino acids, including both terminal residues. CDR1 is SNHLY and CDR2 is FYNNEI in the germline V gene. V gene TRBV2 combines with J gene TRBJ2-3. Sequenced input: sorted CD4+, CD8+, or CD8+CD57+ T cells (not recorded which) from PBMCs. The source is a human donor with aplastic anemia. CDR3 residues: CASSESSGDTQNV.